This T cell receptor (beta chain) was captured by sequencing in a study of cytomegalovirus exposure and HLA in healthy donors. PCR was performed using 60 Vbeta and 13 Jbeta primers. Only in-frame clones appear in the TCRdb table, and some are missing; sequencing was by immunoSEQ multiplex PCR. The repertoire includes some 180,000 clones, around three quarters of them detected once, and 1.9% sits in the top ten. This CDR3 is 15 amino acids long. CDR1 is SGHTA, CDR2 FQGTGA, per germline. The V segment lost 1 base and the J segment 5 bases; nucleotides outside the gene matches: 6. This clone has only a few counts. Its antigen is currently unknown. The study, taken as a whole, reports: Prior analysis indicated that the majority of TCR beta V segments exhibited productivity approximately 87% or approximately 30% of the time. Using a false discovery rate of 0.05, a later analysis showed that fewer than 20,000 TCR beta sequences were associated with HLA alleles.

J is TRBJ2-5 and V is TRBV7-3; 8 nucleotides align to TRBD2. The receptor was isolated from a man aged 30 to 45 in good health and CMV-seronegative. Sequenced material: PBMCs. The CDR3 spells CASSLNGRVWETQYF. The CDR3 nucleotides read TGTGCCAGCAGCTTAAACGGGAGGGTCTGGGAGACCCAGTACTTC.